The rows below give T cell receptor beta chains drawn from one sample of a study of blood T cell repertoires in COVID-19. TCRdb's table, derived via immunoSEQ multiplex PCR, lists solely in-frame clones and lacks some. The sample has around 28,000 clones; 80% to 90% are singletons. The specimen was peripheral blood. The receptors come from a woman of 80 years or more with COVID-19, enrolled during active disease. Each CDR3 is given with its conserved first and last residue. The D gene is left open where the match is weak. Clone size is given for some rows only: seen once, a few or many times, or a class if the clone is expanded.

TRBV24-1,TRBJ2-1,TRBD1,.,TGTGCCACCAGTGATCCGAGGACAGGGGTCTACAATGAGCAGTTCTTC,CATSDPRTGVYNEQFF
TRBV5-6,TRBJ1-1,TRBD1,.,TGTGCCAGCAGCAGGGGACAGGGGAGCACTGAAGCTTTCTTT,CASSRGQGSTEAFF
TRBV30,TRBJ2-5,TRBD2,.,TGTGCCTGGAGTGTAGGTACTAGCGGGGGTGAGACCCAGTACTTC,CAWSVGTSGGETQYF
TRBV5-4,TRBJ1-4,TRBD1,.,TGTGCCAGCAGCACGGGAGGCAGGACAGGGAATGAAAAACTGTTTTTT,CASSTGGRTGNEKLFF
TRBV5-1,TRBJ2-2,TRBD2,.,TGCGCCAGCAGCTTGGCTAGCGGGGGAACCATCACCGGGGAGCTGTTTTTT,CASSLASGGTITGELFF
TRBV23-1,TRBJ1-5,.,once,TGCGCCAGCAGCTCACATAGCAATCAGCCCCAGCATTTT,CASSSHSNQPQHF
TRBV9,TRBJ1-6,.,.,TGTGCCAGCAGCCCGGGGGGGGGCAACTATAATTCACCCCTCCACTTT,CASSPGGGNYNSPLHF
TRBV7-9,TRBJ2-4,TRBD1,.,TGTGCCAGCAGCCAAGGGGGCTTGGCCAAAAACATTCAGTACTTC,CASSQGGLAKNIQYF
TRBV24-1,TRBJ2-5,TRBD2,.,TGTGCCACCAGTGATCCCCGGGAGGCCCTGGTGTACTTC,CATSDPREALVYF
TRBV5-6,TRBJ2-7,TRBD1,.,TGTGCCAGCAGTCGGGGACAGGAAATTTACGAGCAGTACTTC,CASSRGQEIYEQYF
TRBV7-8,TRBJ1-6,TRBD1,.,TGTGCCAGCAGCATCGACAGGGTTGGTAATTCACCCCTCCACTTT,CASSIDRVGNSPLHF
TRBV18,TRBJ2-5,.,once,TGTGCCAGCTCACCACCGAACAGCCAAGAGACCCAGTACTTC,CASSPPNSQETQYF
TRBV10-2,TRBJ1-4,TRBD1,.,TGCGCCAGCAGTGAGTTCGGGGGGGGACAGAATGAAAAACTGTTTTTT,CASSEFGGGQNEKLFF
TRBV18,TRBJ2-5,TRBD1,.,TGTGCCAGCTCACCGGGACAGCAAGAGACCCAGTACTTC,CASSPGQQETQYF
TRBV6-5,TRBJ2-3,.,.,TGTGCCAGCAGTCTCGCCTACACAGATACGCAGTATTTT,CASSLAYTDTQYF
TRBV10-3,TRBJ1-2,.,.,TGTGCCATCAGTGAGTCAGGGGATGATGCCTATGGCTACACCTTC,CAISESGDDAYGYTF
TRBV5-1,TRBJ2-7,.,.,TGCGCCAGCAGCTCGCGGGGGCAGGGAACCTACGAGCAGTACTTC,CASSSRGQGTYEQYF
TRBV29-1,TRBJ2-5,.,.,TGCAGCGTTGAAGTTGCGAGGGCCCAGTACTTC,CSVEVARAQYF
TRBV27,TRBJ2-3,.,.,TGTGCCAGCAGTTCTTCCCGGGGGAATACGCAGTATTTT,CASSSSRGNTQYF
TRBV5-1,TRBJ2-5,TRBD1,.,TGCGCCAGCAGCTTCGGGGCAGGGGGAGAGACCCAGTACTTC,CASSFGAGGETQYF
TRBV25-1,TRBJ2-5,TRBD2,.,TGTGCCAGCAGTGAATACGCGGGGGGCCTCAAAGAGACCCAGTACTTC,CASSEYAGGLKETQYF
TRBV2,TRBJ1-5,.,few,TGTGCCAGCTCTTGGGGACAAGGGTTAAATCAGGGCAATCAGCCCCAGCATTTT,CASSWGQGLNQGNQPQHF
TRBV19,TRBJ2-7,TRBD2,.,TGTGCCAGTAGTTCGCCTAGCGGGGGGTCCTACGAGCAGTACTTC,CASSSPSGGSYEQYF
TRBV10-3,TRBJ1-2,TRBD1,medium-sized,TGTGCCATCAGTGGACCACAGGGGGTAGGGGACTATGGCTACACCTTC,CAISGPQGVGDYGYTF
TRBV7-9,TRBJ1-4,TRBD1,.,TGTGCCAGCAGCTTCGGACAGGGGGCAGGTGAAAAACTGTTTTTT,CASSFGQGAGEKLFF
TRBV30,TRBJ2-2,.,.,TGTGCCTGGAGCCGGGTTACCGGGGAGCTGTTTTTT,CAWSRVTGELFF